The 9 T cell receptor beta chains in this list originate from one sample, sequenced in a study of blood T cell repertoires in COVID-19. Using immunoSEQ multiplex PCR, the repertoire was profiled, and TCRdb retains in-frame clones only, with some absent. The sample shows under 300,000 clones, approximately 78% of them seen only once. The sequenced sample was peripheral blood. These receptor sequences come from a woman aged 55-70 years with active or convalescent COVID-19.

The CDR3 bases are TGTGCCAGCTCACCGACAGGGCACGGCACAGATACGCAGTATTTT. The encoded protein is CASSPTGHGTDTQYF. The rearrangement links TRBV18 to TRBJ2-3; 7 bases match TRBD1. The ends lost 3 bases at V and 1 base at J; junction bases unmatched: 4. The CDR3 sequence is 15 residues long. CDR1 and CDR2 from the germline V gene are KGHSH and LQKENI.

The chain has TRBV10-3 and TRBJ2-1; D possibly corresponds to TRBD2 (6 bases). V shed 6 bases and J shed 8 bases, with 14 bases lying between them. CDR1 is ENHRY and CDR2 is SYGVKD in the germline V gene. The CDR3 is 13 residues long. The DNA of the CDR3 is TGTGCCATCAGAGGACTACCTGAGGATGAGCAGTTCTTC. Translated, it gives CAIRGLPEDEQFF.

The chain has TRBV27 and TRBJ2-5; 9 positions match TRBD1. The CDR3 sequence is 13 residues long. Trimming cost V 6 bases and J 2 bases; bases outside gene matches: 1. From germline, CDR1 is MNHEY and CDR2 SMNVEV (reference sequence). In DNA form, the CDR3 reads TGTGCCAGCAGAGGGACAGGGCAAGAGACCCAGTACTTC. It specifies CASRGTGQETQYF.

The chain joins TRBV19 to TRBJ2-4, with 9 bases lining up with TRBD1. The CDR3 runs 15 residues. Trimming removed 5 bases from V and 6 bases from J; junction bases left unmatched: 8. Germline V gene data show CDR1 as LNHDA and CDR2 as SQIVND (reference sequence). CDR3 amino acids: CASSLTGGKGNIQYF. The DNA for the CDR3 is TGTGCCAGTAGTTTGACAGGGGGAAAGGGAAACATTCAGTACTTC.

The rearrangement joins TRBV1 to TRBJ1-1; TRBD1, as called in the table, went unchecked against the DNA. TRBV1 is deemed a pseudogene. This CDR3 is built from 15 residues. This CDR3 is CTSSQERQLNTEAFF. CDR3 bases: TGCACCAGCAGCCAAGAACGCCAGTTAAACACTGAAGCTTTCTTT.

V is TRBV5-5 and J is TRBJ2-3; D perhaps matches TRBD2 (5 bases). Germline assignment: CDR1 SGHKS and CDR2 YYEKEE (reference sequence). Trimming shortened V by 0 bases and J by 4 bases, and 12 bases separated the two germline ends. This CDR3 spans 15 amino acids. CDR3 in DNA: TGTGCCAGCAGCTTGGTCGGGATTGCCCCAGATACGCAGTATTTT. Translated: CASSLVGIAPDTQYF.

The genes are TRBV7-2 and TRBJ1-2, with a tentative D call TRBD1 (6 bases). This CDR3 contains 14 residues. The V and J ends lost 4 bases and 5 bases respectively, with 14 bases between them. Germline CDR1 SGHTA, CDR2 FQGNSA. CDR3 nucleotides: TGTGCCAGCAGCTCGCGACAGGACCAATATGGCTACACCTTC. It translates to CASSSRQDQYGYTF.

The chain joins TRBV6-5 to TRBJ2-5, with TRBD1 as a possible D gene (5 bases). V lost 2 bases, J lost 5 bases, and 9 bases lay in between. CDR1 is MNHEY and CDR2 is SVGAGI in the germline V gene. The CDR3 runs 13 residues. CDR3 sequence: CASSYDRAETQYF. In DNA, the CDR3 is TGTGCCAGCAGTTACGACAGAGCGGAGACCCAGTACTTC.

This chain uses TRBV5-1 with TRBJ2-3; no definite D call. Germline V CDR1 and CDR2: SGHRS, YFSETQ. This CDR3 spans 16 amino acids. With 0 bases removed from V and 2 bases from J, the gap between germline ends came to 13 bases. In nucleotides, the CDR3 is TGCGCCAGCAGCTTGGGTGGCGGTGCCCTCACAGATACGCAGTATTTT. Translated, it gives CASSLGGGALTDTQYF.